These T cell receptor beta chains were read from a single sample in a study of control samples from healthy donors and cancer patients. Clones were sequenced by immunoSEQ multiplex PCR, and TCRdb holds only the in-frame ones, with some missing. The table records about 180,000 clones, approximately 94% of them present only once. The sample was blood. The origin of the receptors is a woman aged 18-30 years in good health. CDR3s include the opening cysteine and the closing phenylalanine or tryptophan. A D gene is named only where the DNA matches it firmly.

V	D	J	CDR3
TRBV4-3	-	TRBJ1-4	CASSQVDRRNEKLFF
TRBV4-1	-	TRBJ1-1	CASSRTENTEAFF
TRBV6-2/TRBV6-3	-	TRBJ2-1	CASSYVQYNEQFF
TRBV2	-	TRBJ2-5	CASRRDHALETQYF
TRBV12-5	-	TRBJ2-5	CASGLVNDRAGETQYF
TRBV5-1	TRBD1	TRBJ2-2	CASRGPTGVATGELFF
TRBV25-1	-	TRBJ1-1	CASRRRMNTEAFF
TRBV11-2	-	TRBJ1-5	CASSLSSGGQPQHF
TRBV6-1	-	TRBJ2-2	CASSEAGSRAGELFF
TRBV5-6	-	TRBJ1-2	CASSSPRGGLVYGYTF